These T cell receptor beta chains were read from a single sample in a study of T cells in Graves' hyperthyroidism and ophthalmopathy. One entry per CDR3 protein results from TCRdb running MiXCR on the multiplex PCR reads. This sample has about 100,000 distinct CDR3 sequences, with more than 15% found just once. Sequencing input: blood. These receptors were taken from a woman in her forties or fifties with Graves' hyperthyroidism. Each CDR3 is given with its conserved first and last residue.

J gene | V gene | CDR3 protein
TRBJ1-6 | TRBV25-1 | CASSQGAGSPLHF
TRBJ2-1 | TRBV30 | CAWGTGRNEQFF
TRBJ2-1 | TRBV12-3/TRBV12-4 | CASSWDGRAGNEQFF
TRBJ2-4 | TRBV29-1 | CSVMTVAKNIQYF
TRBJ2-2 | TRBV2 | CASSVGNTGELFF
TRBJ1-5 | TRBV12-3/TRBV12-4 | CASIHTNQPQHF
TRBJ2-1 | TRBV20-1 | CSARGVGRGHNEQFF
TRBJ2-7 | TRBV20-1 | CSAPGTGTSGSPGEQYF
TRBJ1-5 | TRBV7-6 | CASSLSSSQPQHF
TRBJ2-1 | TRBV4-2 | CASSQDRSGSPDEQFF
TRBJ2-2 | TRBV11-3 | CASSQGARGTGELFF
TRBJ2-5 | TRBV6-1 | CASSEPGGGTSGRAWQETQYF
TRBJ1-1 | TRBV2 | CASSPPGQGLSEAFF
TRBJ2-7 | TRBV20-1 | CSAEDRETGTSGGYEQYF